The rows below give T cell receptor beta chains drawn from one sample of a study of OX40 agonist ivuxolimab in advanced cancers. Profiling relied on immunoSEQ multiplex PCR, and the TCRdb table lists in-frame clones only, not all of them. The sample records about 66,000 clones, around 89% being singletons. Specimen: CD4+ or CD8+ T cells sorted from blood, collected in a trial of the OX40 agonist ivuxolimab. All receptors come from an adult with an advanced solid tumor such as melanoma, head and neck, liver or kidney cancer. The CDR3 runs from the conserved cysteine through the conserved F or W. A D gene is named only where the DNA matches it firmly. Where a row states a size, it is once, few, many or the class of an expanded clone; other rows omit it.

>TRBJ1-4|14|.|TRBV27|.
TGTGCCAGCGGCGCGGGAGGGGCTGAGGAAAAACTGTTTTTT
CASGAGGAEEKLFF
>TRBJ2-7|14|.|TRBV28|TRBD2
TGTGCCAGCAGTTCTCCCGGGACTAGCAACGAGCAGTACTTC
CASSSPGTSNEQYF
>TRBJ2-7|11|.|TRBV7-9|.
TGTGCCAGCAGCTTCTCACACGAGCAGTACTTC
CASSFSHEQYF
>TRBJ1-5|16|.|TRBV5-6|.
TGTGCCAGCAGCTCCTTGGGGGCAGGGATCGGTCAGCCCCAGCATTTT
CASSSLGAGIGQPQHF
>TRBJ1-5|16|.|TRBV19|TRBD1
TGTGCCAGTACCTGGACAGGGCGTAGTGGCAATCAGCCCCAGCATTTT
CASTWTGRSGNQPQHF
>TRBJ2-5|14|.|TRBV7-9|.
TGTGCCAGCAGCTTTGGAAGCGGCCAAGAGACCCAGTACTTC
CASSFGSGQETQYF
>TRBJ2-7|14|.|TRBV19|TRBD2
TGTGCCAGTAGGACTAGCGCCAACTCCTACGAGCAGTACTTC
CASRTSANSYEQYF
>TRBJ1-2|12|.|TRBV5-4|.
TGTGCCAGCAGCCTCCTTAACTATGGCTACACCTTC
CASSLLNYGYTF
>TRBJ2-6|15|.|TRBV6-6|.
TGTGCCAGTACCGCAGGGATGACTGGGGCCAACGTCCTGACTTTC
CASTAGMTGANVLTF
>TRBJ1-5|14|once|TRBV7-9|TRBD1
TGTGCCAGCAGTTCGACAGGGACCAGCCAGCCCCAGCATTTT
CASSSTGTSQPQHF
>TRBJ2-7|13|.|TRBV7-7|.
TGTGCTAGCAGCTTAGAGGGGGGGGACGAGCAGTACTTC
CASSLEGGDEQYF
>TRBJ2-3|15|few|TRBV19|.
TGTGCCAGTAGCAATGACAGGCATAGCACAGATACGCAGTATTTT
CASSNDRHSTDTQYF
>TRBJ1-1|14|once|TRBV6-6|.
TGTGCCAGCAGTTACCTCTTGGTGGGCACTGAAGCTTTCTTT
CASSYLLVGTEAFF
>TRBJ2-1|13|.|TRBV11-2|TRBD1
TGTGCCAGCAGCTTAAGTGGGACAGGGGTACTGTTCTTC
CASSLSGTGVLFF
>TRBJ1-2|10|.|TRBV29-1|.
TGCAGCGTTGCACAGGATGGCTACACCTTC
CSVAQDGYTF
>TRBJ2-6|14|.|TRBV2|.
TGTGCCAGCAGTGGATCCTCTGGGGCCAACGTCCTGACTTTC
CASSGSSGANVLTF
>TRBJ2-2|15|.|TRBV6-6|.
TGTGCCAGCAGCTACACCAGGGCGAACACCGGGGAGCTGTTTTTT
CASSYTRANTGELFF
>TRBJ1-2|15|.|TRBV4-2|TRBD1
TGTGCCAGCAGCCCCGGCCAGGGGGTTAGCTATGGCTACACCTTC
CASSPGQGVSYGYTF
>TRBJ2-1|15|.|TRBV10-1|TRBD2
TGCGCCAGCAGTGGACCGGGACTAGCGGTAAATGAGCAGTTCTTC
CASSGPGLAVNEQFF
>TRBJ2-5|13|.|TRBV29-1|.
TGCAGCGTTGTGGGTAGGCCCCGGGAGACCCAGTACTTC
CSVVGRPRETQYF
>TRBJ2-1|13|.|TRBV9|TRBD2
TGTGCCAGCAGCGTGCGGGGGGACAATGAGCAGTTCTTC
CASSVRGDNEQFF
>TRBJ2-7|16|.|TRBV5-6|.
TGTGCCAGCAGCTTGGCCCCAGGAAGGAGCTCCTACGAGCAGTACTTC
CASSLAPGRSSYEQYF
>TRBJ1-1|16|once|TRBV19|.
TGTGCCAGTAGTATGGAGGGTAATCCTTGGGGCACTGAAGCTTTCTTT
CASSMEGNPWGTEAFF
>TRBJ2-7|11|few|TRBV6-1|.
TGTGCCAGCAGTGATACCCAACAGCAGTACTTC
CASSDTQQQYF
>TRBJ1-1|15|.|TRBV18|.
TGTGCCAGCTCACTCTCCGACAGGCCGAACACTGAAGCTTTCTTT
CASSLSDRPNTEAFF
>TRBJ1-5|14|.|TRBV28|.
TGTGCCAGCAGTTTAATTGTGGGAAGTCAGCCCCAGCATTTT
CASSLIVGSQPQHF
>TRBJ2-1|18|.|TRBV19|TRBD2
TGTGCCAGTAGTAAGATTGGGACTAGCGGGAGGTCCTACAATGAGCAGTTCTTC
CASSKIGTSGRSYNEQFF
>TRBJ2-2|14|.|TRBV10-1|.
TGCGCCAGCAGCCCGGGACCGAGAAACTCCGAGCTGTTTTTT
CASSPGPRNSELFF
>TRBJ1-5|14|.|TRBV19|.
TGTGCCAGTAGTAGGATGGGTGGCAATCAGCCCCAGCATTTT
CASSRMGGNQPQHF
>TRBJ2-3|14|once|TRBV11-2|.
TGTGCCAGCAGCATCCTGACAGCCACAGATACGCAGTATTTT
CASSILTATDTQYF
>TRBJ2-6|15|.|TRBV29-1|TRBD1
TGCAGCGTTCAGACAGGGTCATCTGGGGCCAACGTCCTGACTTTC
CSVQTGSSGANVLTF
>TRBJ2-1|18|once|TRBV7-8|TRBD2
TGTGCCAGCAGTCTTTCAAGGGTAGCGGGAGGAGTAGAGAGTGAGCAGTTCTTC
CASSLSRVAGGVESEQFF
>TRBJ1-5|11|few|TRBV12-2|.
TGTGCAAGTCGTAGGACTCAGCCCCAGCATTTT
CASRRTQPQHF
>TRBJ1-6|14|.|TRBV5-6|.
TGTGCCAGCGCTCCGGGCCCGAGGGGTTCACCCCTCCACTTT
CASAPGPRGSPLHF
>TRBJ2-7|14|.|TRBV4-1|TRBD2
TGCGCCAGCAGCCAAGGGACTAGCGTTCGCGAGCAGTACTTC
CASSQGTSVREQYF
>TRBJ1-6|15|.|TRBV6-5|.
TGTGCCAGCAGTTACTCAGGGGCGTTTGGTTCACCCCTCCACTTT
CASSYSGAFGSPLHF
>TRBJ2-2|15|.|TRBV2|.
TGTGCCGTTCGAACACAGGGTTTAAACACCGGGGAGCTGTTTTTT
CAVRTQGLNTGELFF
>TRBJ2-7|14|.|TRBV19|TRBD2
TGTGCCAGTAAGGAGCGGGGGCTGAGCGACGAGCAGTACTTC
CASKERGLSDEQYF
>TRBJ1-5|15|.|TRBV2|.
TGTGCCAGCAGTAACGAGGCGGCGGGCAATCAGCCCCAGCATTTT
CASSNEAAGNQPQHF
>TRBJ2-2|14|.|TRBV11-2|.
TGTGCCAGCAGCTTAAACAGTCAACCCGGGGAGCTGTTTTTT
CASSLNSQPGELFF
>TRBJ2-1|17|.|TRBV13|TRBD2
TGTGCCAGCAGCTTCGGGACTAGCGGGAGAGCGGGAAATGAGCAGTTCTTC
CASSFGTSGRAGNEQFF
>TRBJ2-4|12|.|TRBV19|.
TGTGCCAGTAGTATGACACGCGACATTCAGTACTTC
CASSMTRDIQYF
>TRBJ1-1|12|.|TRBV5-1|.
TGCGCCAGCAGCCGCCCCGGCACTGAAGCTTTCTTT
CASSRPGTEAFF
>TRBJ1-2|14|.|TRBV18|.
TGTGCCAACCAAAAACGTTGGAGGGCCTATGGCTACACCTTC
CANQKRWRAYGYTF
>TRBJ1-2|13|.|TRBV30|.
TGTGCCTGGAGTGGGGGGGACGAATATGGCTACACCTTC
CAWSGGDEYGYTF
>TRBJ2-7|12|.|TRBV2|.
TGTGCCAGGGGGGACAATGCCTACGAGCAGTACTTC
CARGDNAYEQYF
>TRBJ2-5|15|once|TRBV6-6|TRBD1
TGTGCCAGCAGTTACTTGAGGGGGCGGGAAGAGACCCAGTACTTC
CASSYLRGREETQYF
>TRBJ2-2|11|.|TRBV7-9|.
TGTGCCAGCAGCCGTAATGGGGAGCTGTTTTTT
CASSRNGELFF
>TRBJ2-3|17|.|TRBV5-1|.
TGCGCCAGCAGTCGCTTAGGAACGGGAGCTGGCACAGATACGCAGTATTTT
CASSRLGTGAGTDTQYF
>TRBJ2-6|18|.|TRBV19|TRBD1
TGTGCCAGTAGTATCGGGGGGACAGGGACCTCTGGGGCCAACGTCCTGACTTTC
CASSIGGTGTSGANVLTF
>TRBJ2-3|15|.|TRBV9|.
TGTGCCAGCAGCGTAGTGGCGGGGAGCACAGATACGCAGTATTTT
CASSVVAGSTDTQYF